A single sample is the source of the 3 T cell receptor beta chains below, sequenced in a study of CXCR3-negative and CXCR3-positive naive CD8 T cells. Regarding the study as a whole: CXCR3-positive naive cells carried more hydrophobic TRB CDR3s than CXCR3-negative ones.

Their antigen targets remain unknown. Preparation of TRB cDNA libraries relied on 5' RACE carrying UMI labels. TCRdb reprocessed the 5' RACE reads; each CDR3 protein has one entry and no DNA is given. The sample holds 85,000 to 130,000 distinct CDR3 sequences. The specimen sequenced was naive CXCR3+ CD8+ T cells from blood. Subset defined: CD45RO-CCR7+CD27+CD95- naive CD8+ T cells expressing CXCR3 (TNR3+). The receptors derive from a human donor in good health. Some clones in this sample may be carry-over from other donors' samples.

This chain connects TRBV4-2 to TRBJ2-7; TCRdb gives TRBD1 as the D gene, but with no DNA this cannot be confirmed. Per the germline V gene, CDR1 is LGHNA and CDR2 is YNFKEQ. This CDR3 is built from 16 residues. The CDR3 is CASSQPGGGSSYEQYF.

The chain has TRBV9 and TRBJ2-7; with no DNA, the TCRdb D assignment of TRBD1 cannot be verified. From germline, CDR1 is SGDLS and CDR2 YYNGEE. This CDR3 comprises 15 residues. The CDR3 region is CASSVVPGRVYEQYF.

The chain links TRBV7-8 to TRBJ2-4. There are 17 residues in the CDR3. Germline CDR1 is SGHVS and CDR2 is FQNEAQ. The CDR3 is CASSGNRFGVAKNIQYF.